This TCR beta chain was obtained from a study of response to subunit inactivated influenza vaccine. Study-level points and caveats: Authors suggested seasonal influenza vaccinations each recruit few new T cells.

One entry per CDR3 protein, called by TCRdb with MiXCR from the RT-PCR reads. This sample yields more than 150,000 distinct CDR3 sequences, of which 9.2% are seen a single time; roughly a tenth belongs to the top ten. CDR1 is SGDLS, CDR2 YYNGEE, per germline. CDR3 length equals 13 residues. The V end lost 4 bases, the J end lost 5 bases, and 12 bases lay between the germline ends. As concerns this clonotype: Its antigen is unknown.

The specimen comprised non-naive T cells sorted from PBMCs, sampled on the day of vaccination. This chain joins TRBV9 and TRBJ2-5, with D uncertain. The clonotype comes from a man aged 50-60 years who received an inactivated influenza vaccine. CDR3 nucleotide sequence: TGTGCCAGCAGCTCGGATTGGCGGGAGACCCAGTACTTC. This gives the protein CASSSDWRETQYF.